This T cell receptor (beta chain) was captured by sequencing in a study of blood T cell repertoires in COVID-19. Study context: T cells, B-cell-depleted T cells, or PBMCs provided the cDNA or gDNA that served as material.

Participant ages covered about 18 to 100 years across 25 or so US areas. Allocation to cohorts depended on clinical history reported by the participants. The CDR3 is made up of 16 amino acids. V shed 4 bases and J 0 bases; nucleotides not matched to a gene: 6. From germline, CDR1 is KGHSY and CDR2 FQNENV. As originally analysed: Reference gene primer amplification in the assay estimated nucleated cell counts. Method: immunoSEQ multiplex PCR; TCRdb's copy keeps in-frame clones and lacks some. The DNA was the basis for D and trimming; V, J and clone size are from that table. The table lists a few hundred thousand clones, over 80% of them singletons, with about 5.4% in the top ten.

The clonotype originates from a woman aged 50 to 60 who had recovered from COVID-19. The genes are TRBV16 and TRBJ1-5; 7 bases are shared with TRBD1. The sample was PBMCs or T cells enriched from blood (not recorded which). The CDR3 DNA sequence: TGTGCCAGCAGCCCAGGGACAGTCTATAGCAATCAGCCCCAGCATTTT. This encodes CASSPGTVYSNQPQHF.